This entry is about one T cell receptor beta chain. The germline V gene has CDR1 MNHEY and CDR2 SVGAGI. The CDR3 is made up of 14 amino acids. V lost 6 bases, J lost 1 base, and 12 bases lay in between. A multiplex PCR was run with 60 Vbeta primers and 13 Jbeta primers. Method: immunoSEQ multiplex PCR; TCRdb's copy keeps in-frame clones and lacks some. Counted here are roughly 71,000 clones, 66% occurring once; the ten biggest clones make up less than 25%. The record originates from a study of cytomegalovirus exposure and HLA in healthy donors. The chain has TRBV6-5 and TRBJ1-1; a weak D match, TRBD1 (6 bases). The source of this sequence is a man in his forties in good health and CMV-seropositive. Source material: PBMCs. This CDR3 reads CASSRTEQNTEAFF. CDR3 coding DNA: TGTGCCAGCAGCCGGACAGAGCAGAACACTGAAGCTTTCTTT.